This entry lists 11 T cell receptor beta chains sequenced from one sample in a study of OX40 agonist ivuxolimab in advanced cancers. The repertoire was sequenced with immunoSEQ multiplex PCR; TCRdb's copy has only in-frame clones and lacks some. The sample lists 65,000 to 70,000 clones; around 86% were seen once. The source was CD4+ or CD8+ T cells sorted from blood, collected in a trial of the OX40 agonist ivuxolimab. All receptors come from an adult with an advanced solid tumor such as melanoma, head and neck, liver or kidney cancer.

The chain combines TRBV6-5 with TRBJ1-2; 8 bases align to TRBD1. The CDR3 sequence is 13 residues long. Germline CDR1 MNHEY, CDR2 SVGAGI. V dropped 6 bases and J dropped 7; count of bases not matched to a gene: 7. The CDR3 region has the DNA TGTGCCAGCAGGGAGACAGGGGCTCGTGGCTACACCTTC. Translated: CASRETGARGYTF.

The chain joins TRBV6-4 to TRBJ2-2; D is uncertain. CDR1 is MRHNA and CDR2 is SNTAGT in the germline V gene. The CDR3 runs 17 residues. Trimming took off 2 bases at V and 2 bases at J, with 15 bases between the two ends. The CDR3 loop reads CASSDTTIGPNTGELFF. Written as DNA, the CDR3 is TGTGCCAGCAGTGACACGACAATTGGCCCCAACACCGGGGAGCTGTTTTTT.

The rearrangement uses TRBV6-6 and TRBJ1-2, with TRBD1 matching over 8 bases. The CDR3 consists of 14 residues. Germline trimming cut 3 bases from V and 7 bases from J; bases unmatched to any gene: 7. CDR1 and CDR2 from the germline V gene are MNHNY and SVGAGI (reference sequence). CDR3 nucleotide sequence: TGTGCCAGCAGTTATAGCACAGGGGGTCGTGGCTACACCTTC. It specifies CASSYSTGGRGYTF.

The chain joins TRBV27 to TRBJ2-5, with D possibly called TRBD1 or TRBD2 (6 bases each). Trimming pared 4 bases from V and 5 bases from J, leaving 14 bases between. The CDR3 contains 14 residues. Germline V gene data show CDR1 as MNHEY and CDR2 as SMNVEV (reference sequence). The CDR3 DNA sequence: TGTGCCAGCAGTTCGGACCTGGGGGGCGAGACCCAGTACTTC. Translated: CASSSDLGGETQYF.

The CDR3 sequence is CASSDPTGASAQYF. CDR3 bases: TGTGCCAGCAGTGACCCCACAGGGGCCTCGGCGCAGTATTTT. This chain joins TRBV6-5 and TRBJ2-3, with 7 bases aligning to TRBD1. J gave up 10 bases and V 5 bases, and 12 bases lay outside the gene matches. Germline lookup yields CDR1 MNHEY and CDR2 SVGAGI. CDR3 length equals 14 residues.

This clone was found a few times. The gene calls are TRBV15 and TRBJ1-3; the match to TRBD1 covers 7 bases. The germline V gene encodes CDR1 LNHNV and CDR2 YYDKDF (reference sequence). Germline trimming cut 5 bases from V and 4 bases from J; bases unmatched to any gene: 11. CDR3 length: 16 residues. This CDR3 is CATSDPQGVSGNTIYF. The CDR3 nucleotides read TGTGCCACCAGCGACCCCCAGGGGGTCAGCGGAAACACCATATATTTT.

CDR3 DNA: TGTGCCAGCAGCTTGGCGGGGTCTGGGGCCAACGTCCTGACTTTC. Encoded protein: CASSLAGSGANVLTF. V and J are TRBV5-4 and TRBJ2-6; perhaps TRBD2 as D (5 bases). CDR1 and CDR2 (germline): SGHNT, YYREEE (reference sequence). Trimming left V 0 bases short and J 1 base short, with 5 bases between. The CDR3 contains 15 residues.

Worth noting for this clone: Other DNA sequences of this sample code for an identical CDR3. The chain carries TRBV7-2 and TRBJ2-5, with D perhaps matching TRBD1 or TRBD2 (5 bases each). The ends were cut back, 1 base at V and 1 base at J, with 7 bases in the middle. The length of the CDR3 is 14 residues. Germline CDR1 is SGHTA and CDR2 is FQGNSA. CDR3 sequence: CASSLGGSQETQYF. The CDR3 nucleotides are TGTGCCAGCAGCTTAGGGGGGAGCCAAGAGACCCAGTACTTC.

DNA for the CDR3: TGTGCCAGCAGCTCCACAGGGTACCCAGGAAACACCATATATTTT. Protein product: CASSSTGYPGNTIYF. The V and J genes are TRBV6-5 and TRBJ1-3; a possible D gene is TRBD1 (6 bases). CDR1 and CDR2 (germline): MNHEY, SVGAGI. There are 15 residues in the CDR3. Trimming pared 6 bases from V and 4 bases from J, leaving 16 bases between.

The chain employs TRBV5-1 and TRBJ1-5; the match to TRBD1 covers 8 bases. From germline, CDR1 is SGHRS and CDR2 YFSETQ. The CDR3 is made up of 14 amino acids. After removal of 4 bases from V and 7 bases from J, the junction contained 7 bases not matched to a gene. The CDR3 is CASSIGQGDQPQHF. The CDR3 DNA is TGCGCCAGCAGCATAGGACAGGGAGACCAGCCCCAGCATTTT.

The V and J genes are TRBV28 and TRBJ2-7, with 8 bases identical to TRBD1. CDR3 length: 12 amino acids. Germline V CDR1 and CDR2: MDHEN, SYDVKM. V was pared by 8 bases and J by 5 bases, with 5 bases of the junction left unmatched. Written as DNA, the CDR3 is TGTGCCAGCGGCAGGGGGCGAGACGAGCAGTACTTC. Encoded protein: CASGRGRDEQYF.